These 18 T cell receptor beta chains were all obtained from the same sample, sequenced in a study of technical replicates of blood from several donors. The repertoire was sequenced with immunoSEQ multiplex PCR; TCRdb's copy has only in-frame clones and lacks some. The sample includes approximately 95,000 clones, 85% to 95% of them seen just once. What was sequenced was T cells isolated from PBMCs. These receptors were taken from a human donor in good health.

This chain connects TRBV11-2 to TRBJ2-7, with D uncertain. This CDR3 spans 11 amino acids. The ends were cut back, 3 bases at V and 5 bases at J, with 5 bases in the middle. In germline, CDR1 is SGHAT, CDR2 FQNNGV. The CDR3 sequence is CASSLANEQYF. In nucleotides, the CDR3 is TGTGCCAGCAGCTTGGCCAACGAGCAGTACTTC.

The chain employs TRBV30 and TRBJ1-3; D not certain. The germline V and J ends were trimmed by 0 bases and 0 bases, with 12 bases remaining between them. CDR1 GTSNPN and CDR2 SVGIG come from the germline V gene (reference sequence). This CDR3 comprises 16 residues. This chain's CDR3 is CAWSVQGWSSGNTIYF. CDR3 nucleotides: TGTGCCTGGAGTGTACAAGGCTGGAGCTCTGGAAACACCATATATTTT.

The CDR3 bases are TGTGCCAGCAGTTTTAGCGGGAATAAGTACTTC. It codes for CASSFSGNKYF. The chain couples TRBV13 to TRBJ2-7, with TRBD2 matching 8 bases. The trim removed 6 bases at V and 11 bases at J, leaving 6 bases unmatched. The CDR3 is 11 amino acids. The germline gives CDR1 PRHDT, CDR2 FYEKMQ (reference sequence).

The V call is TRBV4-3, the J call TRBJ2-7, with TRBD2 matching over 7 bases. This CDR3 is built from 14 residues. V shed 1 base, J shed 3 bases, and the junction held 3 bases outside the gene matches. The V gene's germline CDR1 is LGHNA and CDR2 YSLEER. DNA of the CDR3: TGCGCCAGCAGCCAAGGGGGCGGGAGCTACGAGCAGTACTTC. This translates into CASSQGGGSYEQYF.

The rearrangement joins TRBV19 to TRBJ2-7; 7 nucleotides line up with TRBD1. CDR3 length: 13 amino acids. The V gene end was trimmed by 7 bases and the J gene end by 0 bases; junction bases not matched to a gene: 3. CDR1 and CDR2 from the germline V gene are LNHDA and SQIVND (reference sequence). The CDR3: CASTGGASYEQYF. The CDR3 DNA is TGTGCCAGTACAGGGGGAGCCTCCTACGAGCAGTACTTC.

The chain has TRBV7-9 and TRBJ2-5, with D possibly matching TRBD1 (6 bases). Trimming cost V 8 bases and J 4 bases, with 14 bases left between them. The CDR3 loop spans 13 amino acids. The V gene's germline CDR1 is SEHNR and CDR2 FQNEAQ (reference sequence). CDR3 sequence reads: CASFQGWPETQYF. CDR3 bases: TGTGCCAGCTTCCAGGGGTGGCCAGAGACCCAGTACTTC. Using reference TRBV7-9 and TRBJ2-5 for the parts outside the CDR3, the full variable domain is DTGVSQNPRHKITKRGQNVTFRCDPISEHNRLYWYRQTLGQGPEFLTYFQNEAQLEKSRLLSDRFSAERPKGSFSTLEIQRTEQGDSAMYLCASFQGWPETQYFGPGTRLLVL.

The J gene is TRBJ1-2, the V gene TRBV2, with D unclear. This CDR3 has 10 amino acids. Germline values: CDR1 SNHLY, CDR2 FYNNEI. V dropped 7 bases and J dropped 8 bases, with 8 bases sitting between them. CDR3 residues: CASTFQGYTF. CDR3 nucleotides: TGTGCCAGCACATTTCAAGGCTACACCTTC.

The V call is TRBV12-5, the J call TRBJ2-7; the match to TRBD1 covers 9 bases. The germline V gene encodes CDR1 LGHNT and CDR2 FRNRAP. Trimming took 4 bases from V and 5 from J; bases not matched to a gene: 6. This CDR3 spans 14 amino acids. CDR3: CASGSDRGVNEQYF. The CDR3 DNA sequence: TGTGCTAGTGGTTCGGACAGGGGAGTAAACGAGCAGTACTTC.

With regard to this clone: At the DNA level, this CDR3 is encoded by other sequences in the same sample as well. V gene TRBV2 combines with J gene TRBJ2-5; TRBD2 agrees at 9 bases. CDR1 is SNHLY, CDR2 FYNNEI, per germline. CDR3 size: 13 residues. The V segment lost 9 bases and the J segment 3 bases; nucleotides outside the gene matches: 5. CDR3 in amino acids: CAREGLAEETQYF. DNA of the CDR3: TGTGCCAGGGAGGGACTAGCAGAAGAGACCCAGTACTTC.

In DNA, the CDR3 is TGCAGTCAGCAGAGGGCAGAGACCCAGTACTTC. Its protein product is CSQQRAETQYF. The rearrangement uses TRBV20-1 and TRBJ2-5; possible D gene TRBD2, 5 bases. This CDR3 has 11 residues. CDR1 and CDR2 from the germline V gene are DFQATT and SNEGSKA (reference sequence). V was shortened by 8 bases and J by 4 bases, with 11 bases between the two germline ends.

Concerning this clone: This sample also contains other DNA sequences that code for the same CDR3. The chain carries TRBV4-1 and TRBJ2-7, with D unresolved. The CDR3 extends over 14 amino acids. Trimming removed 1 base at V and 0 bases at J, with 7 bases between. Per the germline V gene, CDR1 is MGHRA and CDR2 is YSYEKL. CDR3 bases: TGCGCCAGCAGCCAAGTCGGTAACTCCTACGAGCAGTACTTC. As protein: CASSQVGNSYEQYF.

In its sample, this clone was seen a few times. V gene TRBV9 combines with J gene TRBJ1-5, with D tentatively TRBD1 (6 bases). Trimming stripped 1 base from V and 7 bases from J, with 9 bases between. From germline, CDR1 is SGDLS and CDR2 YYNGEE. This CDR3 region has 13 residues. CDR3 region: CASSVTGQQPQHF. The CDR3 DNA reads TGTGCCAGCAGCGTAACAGGGCAGCAGCCCCAGCATTTT.

The CDR3, as DNA: TGCGCCAGCAGCCAAGATCCCAGGCCTACAGATACGCAGTATTTT. It yields the protein CASSQDPRPTDTQYF. The rearrangement uses TRBV4-1 and TRBJ2-3; D is unresolved. CDR1 and CDR2 from the germline V gene are MGHRA and YSYEKL. V was cut by 0 bases and J by 3 bases, with 10 bases left in between. CDR3 length equals 15 residues.

The rearrangement links TRBV10-3 to TRBJ1-2, with 10 bases identical to TRBD1. This CDR3 contains 18 residues. Trimming at V came to 5 bases and at J to 4 bases, leaving 16 bases not matched to a gene. CDR1 and CDR2 (germline): ENHRY, SYGVKD. CDR3 bases: TGTGCCATCAGTCAGCCTAGGACAGGGGGTCCCTTCTCCTATGGCTACACCTTC. Its protein is CAISQPRTGGPFSYGYTF.

The rearrangement uses TRBV28 and TRBJ1-2; no reliable D call. This CDR3 region has 13 residues. Germline V gene data show CDR1 as MDHEN and CDR2 as SYDVKM. V lost 5 bases to trimming and J lost 3 bases, with 10 bases between them. The CDR3 DNA reads as TGTGCCAGCAGTGCCGGGTCCCACTATGGCTACACCTTC. Protein product: CASSAGSHYGYTF.

This chain joins TRBV6-5 and TRBJ2-7, with 9 bases fitting TRBD2. V lost 8 bases, J lost 6 bases, and 8 bases stayed unmatched. CDR3 size: 13 residues. Germline loops: CDR1 MNHEY, CDR2 SVGAGI. The CDR3 nucleotides read TGTGCCAGCGCAAAAGGGACTAGCCTCGAGCAGTACTTC. This codes for CASAKGTSLEQYF.

The genes are TRBV4-1 and TRBJ2-7, with D perhaps TRBD1 (6 bases). This CDR3 has 15 residues. Germline V gives CDR1 MGHRA, CDR2 YSYEKL. Deletions cut 4 bases from V and 0 bases from J, with 13 bases between. For the CDR3, the DNA is TGCGCCAGCAGCCCAGGGGTACATTTCTCCTACGAGCAGTACTTC. Protein product: CASSPGVHFSYEQYF.

The chain uses TRBV5-6 and TRBJ2-7; 10 bases fit TRBD2. There are 15 residues in the CDR3. The germline CDR1 and CDR2 sequences are SGHDT and YYEEEE. After removal of 4 bases from V and 1 base from J, the junction contained 5 bases not matched to a gene. CDR3 DNA sequence: TGTGCCAGCAGCGGACTAGCGGTTGGATCCTACGAGCAGTACTTC. Translated, it gives CASSGLAVGSYEQYF. The full variable domain, its missing parts supplied by reference TRBV5-6 and TRBJ2-7, is DAGVTQSPTHLIKTRGQQVTLRCSPKSGHDTVSWYQQALGQGPQFIFQYYEEEERQRGNFPDRFSGHQFPNYSSELNVNALLLGDSALYLCASSGLAVGSYEQYFGPGTRLTVT.